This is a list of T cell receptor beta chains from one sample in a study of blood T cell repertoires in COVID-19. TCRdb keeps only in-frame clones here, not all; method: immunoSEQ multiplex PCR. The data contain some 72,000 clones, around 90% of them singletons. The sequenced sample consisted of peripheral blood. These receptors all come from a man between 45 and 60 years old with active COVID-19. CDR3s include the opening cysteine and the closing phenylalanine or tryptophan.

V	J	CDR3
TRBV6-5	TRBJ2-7	CASSTGTDLYEQYF
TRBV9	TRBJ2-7	CASRAGMYEQYF
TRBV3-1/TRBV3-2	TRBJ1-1	CASSPMGQVAEAFF
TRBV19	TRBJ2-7	CASSIDHGSSYEQYF
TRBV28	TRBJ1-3	CASLAGVTPNSSGNTIYF
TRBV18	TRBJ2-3	CASSLTVIDTQYF
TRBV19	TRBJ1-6	CASTPEAAYNSPLHF
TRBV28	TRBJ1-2	CASSPLESTGYMGGYTF
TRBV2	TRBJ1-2	CARASLTGNYGYTF
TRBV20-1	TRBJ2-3	CSASPHVRDFTDTQYF
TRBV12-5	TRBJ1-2	CASGLVRGKYGYTF
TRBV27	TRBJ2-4	CASSLNPRTSGMKNIQYF
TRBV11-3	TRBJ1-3	CASSPRSHSGNTIYF
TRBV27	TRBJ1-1	CASRRGGTEAFF
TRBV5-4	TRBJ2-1	CASSSTSGTLGEQFF
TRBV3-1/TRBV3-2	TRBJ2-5	CASSPGLQETQYF
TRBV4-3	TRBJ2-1	CASSQSSGGYNEQFF